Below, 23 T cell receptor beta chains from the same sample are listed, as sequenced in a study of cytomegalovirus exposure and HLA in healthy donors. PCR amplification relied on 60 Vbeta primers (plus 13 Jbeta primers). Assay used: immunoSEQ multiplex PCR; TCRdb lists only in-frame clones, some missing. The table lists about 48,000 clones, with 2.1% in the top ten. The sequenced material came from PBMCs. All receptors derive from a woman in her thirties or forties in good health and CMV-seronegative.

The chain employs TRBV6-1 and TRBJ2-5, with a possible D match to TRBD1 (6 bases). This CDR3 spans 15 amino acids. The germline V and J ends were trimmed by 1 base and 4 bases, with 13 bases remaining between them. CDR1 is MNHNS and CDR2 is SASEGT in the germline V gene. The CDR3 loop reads CASSEVSWGRETQYF. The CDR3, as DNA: TGTGCCAGCAGTGAAGTTTCTTGGGGGCGAGAGACCCAGTACTTC.

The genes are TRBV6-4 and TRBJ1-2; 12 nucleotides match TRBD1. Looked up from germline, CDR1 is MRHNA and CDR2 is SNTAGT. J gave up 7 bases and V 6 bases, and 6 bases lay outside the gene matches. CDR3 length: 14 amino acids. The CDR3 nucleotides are TGTGCCAGCAGGCCGGGACAGGGGGCTGGTGGCTACACCTTC. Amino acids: CASRPGQGAGGYTF.

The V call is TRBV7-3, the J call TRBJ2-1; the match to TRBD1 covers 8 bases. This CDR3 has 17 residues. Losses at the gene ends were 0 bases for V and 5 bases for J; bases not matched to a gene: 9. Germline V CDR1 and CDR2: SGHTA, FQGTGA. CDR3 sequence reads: CASSLTFENRGNNEQFF. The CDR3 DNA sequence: TGTGCCAGCAGCTTAACGTTTGAAAACAGGGGGAACAATGAGCAGTTCTTC.

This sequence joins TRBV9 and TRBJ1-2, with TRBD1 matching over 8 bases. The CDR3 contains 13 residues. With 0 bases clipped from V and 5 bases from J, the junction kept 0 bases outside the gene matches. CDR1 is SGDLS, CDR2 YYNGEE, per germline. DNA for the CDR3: TGTGCCAGCAGCGTAGGGACAGGGTATGGCTACACCTTC. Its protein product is CASSVGTGYGYTF.

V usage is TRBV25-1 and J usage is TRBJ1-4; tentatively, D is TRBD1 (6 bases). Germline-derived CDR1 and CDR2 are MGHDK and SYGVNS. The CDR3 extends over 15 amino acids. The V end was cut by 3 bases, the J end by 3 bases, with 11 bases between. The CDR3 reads CASSDLQGSNEKLFF. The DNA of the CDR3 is TGTGCCAGCAGTGACCTACAGGGCTCTAATGAAAAACTGTTTTTT.

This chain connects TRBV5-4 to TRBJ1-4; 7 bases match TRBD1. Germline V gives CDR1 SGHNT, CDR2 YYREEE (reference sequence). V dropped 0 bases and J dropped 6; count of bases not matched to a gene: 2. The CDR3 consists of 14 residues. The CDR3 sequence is CASSLGGTDEKLFF. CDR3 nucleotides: TGTGCCAGCAGCTTGGGCGGGACAGATGAAAAACTGTTTTTT.

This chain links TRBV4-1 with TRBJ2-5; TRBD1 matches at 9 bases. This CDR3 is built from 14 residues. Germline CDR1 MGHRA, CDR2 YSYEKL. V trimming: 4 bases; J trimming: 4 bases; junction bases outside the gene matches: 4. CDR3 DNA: TGCGCCAGCAGCCTACAGGGGGCAGGAGAGACCCAGTACTTC. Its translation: CASSLQGAGETQYF.

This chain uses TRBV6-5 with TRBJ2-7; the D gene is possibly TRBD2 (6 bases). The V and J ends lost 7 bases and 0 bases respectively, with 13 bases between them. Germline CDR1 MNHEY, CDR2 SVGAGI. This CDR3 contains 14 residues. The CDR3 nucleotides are TGTGCCAGCAAGGCGGGAACCGCCTCCTACGAGCAGTACTTC. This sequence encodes CASKAGTASYEQYF.

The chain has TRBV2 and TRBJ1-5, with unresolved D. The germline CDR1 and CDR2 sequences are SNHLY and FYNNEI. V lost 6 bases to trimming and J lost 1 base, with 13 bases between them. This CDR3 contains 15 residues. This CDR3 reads CASRGRVRSNQPQHF. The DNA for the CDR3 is TGTGCCAGCAGGGGGAGGGTTCGGAGCAATCAGCCCCAGCATTTT.

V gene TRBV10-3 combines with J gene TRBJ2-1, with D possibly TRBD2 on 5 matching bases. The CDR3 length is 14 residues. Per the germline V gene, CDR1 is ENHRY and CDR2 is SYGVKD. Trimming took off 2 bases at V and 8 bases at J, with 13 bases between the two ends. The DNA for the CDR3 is TGTGCCATCAGTGAGGGGCTAGCCGAACATGAGCAGTTCTTC. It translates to CAISEGLAEHEQFF.

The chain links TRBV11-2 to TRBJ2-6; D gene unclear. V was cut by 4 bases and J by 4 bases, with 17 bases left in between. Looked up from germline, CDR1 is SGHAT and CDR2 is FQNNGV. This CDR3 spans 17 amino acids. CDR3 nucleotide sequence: TGTGCCAGCAGCTCGCCTCGAGGCGATCAAGGGGCCAACGTCCTGACTTTC. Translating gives CASSSPRGDQGANVLTF. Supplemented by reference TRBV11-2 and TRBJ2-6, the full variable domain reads EAGVAQSPRYKIIEKRQSVAFWCNPISGHATLYWYQQILGQGPKLLIQFQNNGVVDDSQLPKDRFSAERLKGVDSTLKIQPAKLEDSAVYLCASSSPRGDQGANVLTFGAGSRLTVL.

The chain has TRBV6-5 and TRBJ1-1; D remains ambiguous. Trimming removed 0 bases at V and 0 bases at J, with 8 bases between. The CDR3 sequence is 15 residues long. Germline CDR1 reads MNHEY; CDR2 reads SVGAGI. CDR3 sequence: CASSYSYRLNTEAFF. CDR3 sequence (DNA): TGTGCCAGCAGTTACTCGTACAGATTGAACACTGAAGCTTTCTTT.

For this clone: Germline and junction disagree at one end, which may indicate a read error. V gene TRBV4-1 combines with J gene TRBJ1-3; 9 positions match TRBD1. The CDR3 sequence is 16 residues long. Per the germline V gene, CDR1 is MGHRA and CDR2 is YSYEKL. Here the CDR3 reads CASSQEDRGAGNNIYF. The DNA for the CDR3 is TGCGCCAGCAGCCAAGAGGACAGGGGTGCGGGAAACAACATATATTTT.

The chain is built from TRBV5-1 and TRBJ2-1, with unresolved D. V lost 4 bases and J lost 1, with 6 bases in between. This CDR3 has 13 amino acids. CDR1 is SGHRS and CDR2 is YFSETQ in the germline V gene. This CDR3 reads CASSRDSYNEQFF. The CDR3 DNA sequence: TGCGCCAGCAGCCGCGATTCCTACAATGAGCAGTTCTTC.

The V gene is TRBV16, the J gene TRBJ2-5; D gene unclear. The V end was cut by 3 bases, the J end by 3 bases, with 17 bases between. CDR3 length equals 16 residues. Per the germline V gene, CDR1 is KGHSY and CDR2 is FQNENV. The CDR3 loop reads CASSQSLVGPEETQYF. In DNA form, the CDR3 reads TGTGCCAGCAGCCAGTCTTTAGTGGGCCCAGAAGAGACCCAGTACTTC. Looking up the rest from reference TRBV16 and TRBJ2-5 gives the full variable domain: GEEVAQTPKHLVRGEGQKAKLYCAPIKGHSYVFWYQQVLKNEFKFLISFQNENVFDETGMPKERFSAKCLPNSPCSLEIQATKLEDSAVYFCASSQSLVGPEETQYFGPGTRLLVL.

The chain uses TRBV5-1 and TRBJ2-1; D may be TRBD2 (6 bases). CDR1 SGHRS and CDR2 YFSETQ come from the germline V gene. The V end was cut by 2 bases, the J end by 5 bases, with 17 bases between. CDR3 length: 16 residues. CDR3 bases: TGCGCCAGCAGCTTTGACGGGGGTGCCGCCGACAATGAGCAGTTCTTC. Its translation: CASSFDGGAADNEQFF. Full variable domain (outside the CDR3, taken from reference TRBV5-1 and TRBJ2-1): KAGVTQTPRYLIKTRGQQVTLSCSPISGHRSVSWYQQTPGQGLQFLFEYFSETQRNKGNFPGRFSGRQFSNSRSEMNVSTLELGDSALYLCASSFDGGAADNEQFFGPGTRLTVL.

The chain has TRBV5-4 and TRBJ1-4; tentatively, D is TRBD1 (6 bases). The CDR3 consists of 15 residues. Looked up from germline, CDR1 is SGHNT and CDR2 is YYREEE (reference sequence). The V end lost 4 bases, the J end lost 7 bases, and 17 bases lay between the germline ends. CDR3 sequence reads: CASSPGGARGEKLFF. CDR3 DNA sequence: TGTGCCAGCAGCCCTGGGGGGGCGCGGGGTGAAAAACTGTTTTTT.

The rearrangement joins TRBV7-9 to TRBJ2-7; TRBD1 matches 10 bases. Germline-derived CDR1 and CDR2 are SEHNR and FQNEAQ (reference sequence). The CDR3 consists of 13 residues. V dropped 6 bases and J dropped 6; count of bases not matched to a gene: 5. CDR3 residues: CASRFGTGVEQYF. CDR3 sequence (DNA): TGTGCCAGCAGGTTTGGGACAGGGGTCGAGCAGTACTTC.

The CDR3 protein is CASSPRQTGGLNTEAFF. CDR3 bases: TGTGCCAGCTCACCCCGACAGACAGGGGGCCTGAACACTGAAGCTTTCTTT. The V and J genes are TRBV18 and TRBJ1-1, with TRBD1 identical over 10 bases. CDR3 size: 17 residues. Germline-derived CDR1 and CDR2 are KGHSH and LQKENI. V was pared by 3 bases and J by 0 bases, with 7 bases of the junction left unmatched.

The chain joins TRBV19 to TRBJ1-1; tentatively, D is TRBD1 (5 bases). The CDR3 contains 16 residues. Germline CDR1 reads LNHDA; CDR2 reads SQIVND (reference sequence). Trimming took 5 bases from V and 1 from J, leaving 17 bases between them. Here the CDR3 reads CASSPFWGGANTEAFF. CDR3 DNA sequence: TGTGCCAGTAGTCCATTCTGGGGGGGAGCGAACACTGAAGCTTTCTTT.

CDR3 sequence (DNA): TGTGCCAGCAGAACCGCTGGGACAGGGGCCTATGGCTACACCTTC. Residues: CASRTAGTGAYGYTF. This rearrangement joins TRBV2 to TRBJ1-2, with 10 bases lining up with TRBD1. Germline V gene sequence: CDR1 SNHLY, CDR2 FYNNEI. The junction had 8 bases not matched to a gene; V was cut back by 6 bases and J by 4 bases. This CDR3 comprises 15 residues.

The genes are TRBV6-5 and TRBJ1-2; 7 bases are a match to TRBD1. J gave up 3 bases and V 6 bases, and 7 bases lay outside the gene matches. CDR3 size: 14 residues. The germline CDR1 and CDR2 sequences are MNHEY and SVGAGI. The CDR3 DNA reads TGTGCCAGCAGCCTCGCAAGGGGGCACTATGGCTACACCTTC. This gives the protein CASSLARGHYGYTF.

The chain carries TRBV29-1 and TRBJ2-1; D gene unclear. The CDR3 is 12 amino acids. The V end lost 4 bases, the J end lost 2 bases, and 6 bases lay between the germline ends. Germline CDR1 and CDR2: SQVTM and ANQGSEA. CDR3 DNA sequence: TGCAGCGTTGTAACAGCCTACAATGAGCAGTTCTTC. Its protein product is CSVVTAYNEQFF.